This T cell receptor (beta chain) stems from a study of CD8 T cells in Susac syndrome. Study-level points and caveats: Susac-specific public clones in total CD8+ repertoires numbered about 17; in CD8+ TEMRA repertoires, they numbered roughly 5.

Trimming shortened V by 4 bases and J by 1 base, and 9 bases separated the two germline ends. Germline V gives CDR1 SGHDT, CDR2 YYEEEE. This CDR3 region has 13 residues. To note about this clonotype: Its antigen remains unknown.

Recently defined diagnostic criteria for definite or probable disease were fulfilled by Susac syndrome patients. The TEMRA cells underwent FACS enrichment, while the CD8+ and CD4+ T cells underwent negative isolation. RNA was extracted with the RNeasy kit, and a quantity of roughly 0.45 to 1 ug was reverse transcribed using random hexamers. MiXCR, applied by TCRdb to the immunoSEQ multiplex PCR reads, yields one record per CDR3 protein. The profile covers some 200,000 distinct CDR3 sequences, with 85% to 95% appearing a single time and about 0.15% taken by the ten largest. The rearrangement joins TRBV5-6 to TRBJ2-7; possibly TRBD1 for D (6 bases). The sequence came from a human donor with Susac syndrome. The sequenced sample was CD8+ T cells from PBMCs. CDR3: CASSQGMSYEQYF. The CDR3 DNA reads TGTGCCAGCAGCCAGGGGATGTCCTACGAGCAGTACTTC.